Here is one T cell receptor beta chain with its context. Trimming shortened V by 4 bases and J by 1 base, and 13 bases separated the two germline ends. This CDR3 spans 15 amino acids. CDR1 KGHSH and CDR2 LQKENI come from the germline V gene. These data originate in a study of blood T cell repertoires in COVID-19. Study as a whole: Acute and convalescent COVID-19 specimens originated in the United States, Italy and Spain. T cells, B-cell-depleted T cells, or PBMCs supplied cDNA or gDNA.

Per the study methods: Amplification of reference gene primers provided the estimated nucleated cell counts. Repertoires were generated with immunoSEQ multiplex PCR, while TCRdb's copy carries only in-frame clones and drops some. V and J calls plus clone size are reproduced from that table; the DNA served to infer D and trimming. The sample gives roughly 150,000 clones, around 85% of which show up once; 2.5% to 3.5% is in the top ten. The TCR was taken from a man between 50 and 59 years old with acute or convalescent COVID-19. The gene calls are TRBV18 and TRBJ1-1; a weak D match, TRBD1 (5 bases). The sequenced sample was peripheral blood. CDR3 in amino acids: CASSQERQKNTEAFF. For the CDR3, the DNA is TGTGCCAGCTCACAGGAACGACAGAAGAACACTGAAGCTTTCTTT.